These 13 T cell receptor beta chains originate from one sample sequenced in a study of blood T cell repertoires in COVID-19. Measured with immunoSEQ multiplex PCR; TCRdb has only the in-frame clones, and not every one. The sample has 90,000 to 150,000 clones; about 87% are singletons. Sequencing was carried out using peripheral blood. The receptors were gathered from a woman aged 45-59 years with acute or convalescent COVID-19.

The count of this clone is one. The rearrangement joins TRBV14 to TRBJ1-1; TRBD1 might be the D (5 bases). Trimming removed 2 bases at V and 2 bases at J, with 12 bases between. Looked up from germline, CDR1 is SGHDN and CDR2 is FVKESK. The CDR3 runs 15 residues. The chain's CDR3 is CASSQSGHINTEAFF. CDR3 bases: TGTGCCAGCAGCCAATCCGGACACATTAACACTGAAGCTTTCTTT.

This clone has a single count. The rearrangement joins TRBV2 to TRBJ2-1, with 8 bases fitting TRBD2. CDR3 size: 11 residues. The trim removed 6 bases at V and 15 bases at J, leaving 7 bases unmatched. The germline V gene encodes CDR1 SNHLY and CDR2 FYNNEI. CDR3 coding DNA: TGTGCCAGCAGAGTAGCGGGAATCGCGTTCTTC. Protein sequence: CASRVAGIAFF.

The CDR3 sequence is CASSYSGGASEKLFF. In DNA, the CDR3 is TGTGCCAGCAGTTACTCGGGGGGGGCCAGTGAAAAACTGTTTTTT. This chain links TRBV6-5 with TRBJ1-4; maybe TRBD1 (6 bases). The germline CDR1 and CDR2 sequences are MNHEY and SVGAGI. Trimming cost V 0 bases and J 7 bases, with 12 bases left between them. The CDR3 covers 15 residues.

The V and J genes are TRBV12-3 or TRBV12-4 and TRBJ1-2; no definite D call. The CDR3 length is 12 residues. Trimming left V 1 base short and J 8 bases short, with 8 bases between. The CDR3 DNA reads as TGTGCCAGCAGTTTAGGTCCAGGAGGCTACACCTTC. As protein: CASSLGPGGYTF.

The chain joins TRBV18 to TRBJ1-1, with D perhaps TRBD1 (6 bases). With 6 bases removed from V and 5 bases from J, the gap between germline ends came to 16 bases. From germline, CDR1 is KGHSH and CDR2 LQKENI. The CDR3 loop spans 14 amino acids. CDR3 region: CASSRGHSGTEAFF. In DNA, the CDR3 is TGTGCCAGCTCCCGGGGACACTCTGGTACTGAAGCTTTCTTT.

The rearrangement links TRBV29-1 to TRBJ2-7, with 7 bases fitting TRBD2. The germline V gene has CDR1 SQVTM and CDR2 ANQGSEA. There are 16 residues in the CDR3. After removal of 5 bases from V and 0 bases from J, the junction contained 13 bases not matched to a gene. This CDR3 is CSVSRPTSGISYEQYF. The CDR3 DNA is TGCAGCGTTTCCCGACCCACGAGCGGGATCTCCTACGAGCAGTACTTC.

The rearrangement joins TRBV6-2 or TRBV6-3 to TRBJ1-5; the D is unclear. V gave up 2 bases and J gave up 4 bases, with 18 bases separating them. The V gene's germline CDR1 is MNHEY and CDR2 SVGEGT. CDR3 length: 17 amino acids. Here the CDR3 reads CASSYPFRGKVNQPQHF. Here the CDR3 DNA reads TGTGCCAGCAGTTACCCGTTTCGCGGGAAAGTAAATCAGCCCCAGCATTTT.

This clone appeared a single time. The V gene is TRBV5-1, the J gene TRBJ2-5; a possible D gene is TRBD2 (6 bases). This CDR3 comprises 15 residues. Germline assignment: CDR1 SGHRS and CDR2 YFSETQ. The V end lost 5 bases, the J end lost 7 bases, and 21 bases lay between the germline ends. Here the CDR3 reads CASRPTGGDMGTQYF. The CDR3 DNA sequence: TGCGCCAGCAGACCAACCGGCGGGGATATGGGGACCCAGTACTTC.

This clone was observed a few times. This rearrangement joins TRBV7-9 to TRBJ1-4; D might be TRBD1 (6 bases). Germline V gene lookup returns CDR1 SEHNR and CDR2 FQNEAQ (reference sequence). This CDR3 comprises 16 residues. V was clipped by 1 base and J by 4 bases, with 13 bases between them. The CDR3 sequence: CASSLGFRTDNEKLFF. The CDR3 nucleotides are TGTGCCAGCAGCTTAGGATTTAGGACAGATAATGAAAAACTGTTTTTT.

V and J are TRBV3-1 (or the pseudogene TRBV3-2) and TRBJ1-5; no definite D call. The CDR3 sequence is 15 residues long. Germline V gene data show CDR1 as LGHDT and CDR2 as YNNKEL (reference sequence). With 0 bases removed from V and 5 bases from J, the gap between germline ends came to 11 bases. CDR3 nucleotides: TGTGCCAGCAGCCAAGATAGAGACATTGATCAGCCCCAGCATTTT. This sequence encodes CASSQDRDIDQPQHF.

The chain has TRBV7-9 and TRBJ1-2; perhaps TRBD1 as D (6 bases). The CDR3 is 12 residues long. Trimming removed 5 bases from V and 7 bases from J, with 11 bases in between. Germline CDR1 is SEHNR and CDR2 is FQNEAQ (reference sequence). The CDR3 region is CASSAQGTGYTF. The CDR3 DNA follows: TGTGCCAGCAGCGCGCAGGGGACTGGCTACACCTTC. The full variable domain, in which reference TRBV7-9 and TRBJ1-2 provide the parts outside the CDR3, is DTGVSQNPRHKITKRGQNVTFRCDPISEHNRLYWYRQTLGQGPEFLTYFQNEAQLEKSRLLSDRFSAERPKGSFSTLEIQRTEQGDSAMYLCASSAQGTGYTFGSGTRLTVV.

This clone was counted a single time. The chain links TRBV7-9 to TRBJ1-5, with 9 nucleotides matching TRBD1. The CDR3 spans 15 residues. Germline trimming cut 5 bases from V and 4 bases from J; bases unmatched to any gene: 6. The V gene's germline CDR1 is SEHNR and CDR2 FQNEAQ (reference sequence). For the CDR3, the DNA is TGTGCCAGCAGCCTCGGACAGGGGCTTAATCAGCCCCAGCATTTT. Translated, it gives CASSLGQGLNQPQHF. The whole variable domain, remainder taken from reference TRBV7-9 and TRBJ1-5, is DTGVSQNPRHKITKRGQNVTFRCDPISEHNRLYWYRQTLGQGPEFLTYFQNEAQLEKSRLLSDRFSAERPKGSFSTLEIQRTEQGDSAMYLCASSLGQGLNQPQHFGDGTRLSIL.

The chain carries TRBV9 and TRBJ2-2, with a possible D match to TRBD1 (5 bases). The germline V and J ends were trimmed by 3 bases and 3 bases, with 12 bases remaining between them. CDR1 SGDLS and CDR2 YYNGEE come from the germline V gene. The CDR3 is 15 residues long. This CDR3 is CASSGTTWDTGELFF. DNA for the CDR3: TGTGCCAGCAGCGGGACAACTTGGGACACCGGGGAGCTGTTTTTT.